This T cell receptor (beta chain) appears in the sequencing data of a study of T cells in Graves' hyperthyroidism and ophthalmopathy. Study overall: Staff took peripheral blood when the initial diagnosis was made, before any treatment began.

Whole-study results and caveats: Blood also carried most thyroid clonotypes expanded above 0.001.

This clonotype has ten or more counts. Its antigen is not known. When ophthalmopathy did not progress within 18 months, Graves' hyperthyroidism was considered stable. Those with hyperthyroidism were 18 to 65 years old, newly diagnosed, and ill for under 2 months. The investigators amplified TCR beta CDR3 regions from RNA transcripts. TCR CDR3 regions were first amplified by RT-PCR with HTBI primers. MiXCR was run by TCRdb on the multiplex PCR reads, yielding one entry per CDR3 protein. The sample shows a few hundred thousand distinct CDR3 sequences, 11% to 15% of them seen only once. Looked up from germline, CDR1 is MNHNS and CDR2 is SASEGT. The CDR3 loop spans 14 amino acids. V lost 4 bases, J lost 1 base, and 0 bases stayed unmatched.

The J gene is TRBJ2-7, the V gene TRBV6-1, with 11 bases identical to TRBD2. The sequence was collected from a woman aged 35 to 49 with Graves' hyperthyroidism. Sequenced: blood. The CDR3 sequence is CASSASGGSYEQYF. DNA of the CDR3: TGTGCCAGCAGTGCTAGCGGGGGGTCCTACGAGCAGTACTTC.